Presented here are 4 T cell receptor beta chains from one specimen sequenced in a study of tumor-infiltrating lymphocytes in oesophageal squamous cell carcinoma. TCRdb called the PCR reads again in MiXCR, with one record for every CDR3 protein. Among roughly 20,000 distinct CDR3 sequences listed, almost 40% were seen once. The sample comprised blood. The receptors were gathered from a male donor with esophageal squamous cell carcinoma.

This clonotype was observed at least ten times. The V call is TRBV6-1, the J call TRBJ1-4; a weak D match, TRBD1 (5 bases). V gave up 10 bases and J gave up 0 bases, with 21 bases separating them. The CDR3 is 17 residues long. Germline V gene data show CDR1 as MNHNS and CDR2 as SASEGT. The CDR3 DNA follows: TGTGCCACAAAGACAGCGTCCATTGGGGCAACTAATGAAAAACTGTTTTTT. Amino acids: CATKTASIGATNEKLFF.

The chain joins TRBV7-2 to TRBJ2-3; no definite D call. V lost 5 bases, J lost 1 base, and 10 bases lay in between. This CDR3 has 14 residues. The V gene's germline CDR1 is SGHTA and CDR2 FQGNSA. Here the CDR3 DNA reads TGTGCCAGCAGCGCTGCCGCTGGCACAGATACGCAGTATTTT. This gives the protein CASSAAAGTDTQYF.

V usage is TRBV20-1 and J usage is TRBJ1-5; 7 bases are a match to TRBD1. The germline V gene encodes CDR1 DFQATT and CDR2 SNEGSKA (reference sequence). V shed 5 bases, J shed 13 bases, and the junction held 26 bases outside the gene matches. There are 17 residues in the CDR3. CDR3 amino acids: CSAERGLAGAGTDTQHF. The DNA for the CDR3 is TGCAGTGCTGAAAGGGGGCTAGCGGGAGCGGGGACAGATACGCAGCATTTT.

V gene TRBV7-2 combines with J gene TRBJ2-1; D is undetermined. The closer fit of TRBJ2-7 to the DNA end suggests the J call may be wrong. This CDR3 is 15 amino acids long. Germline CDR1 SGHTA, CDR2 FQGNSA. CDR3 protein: CASSLRQVHTDTQYF. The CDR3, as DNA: TGTGCCAGCAGCTTACGTCAGGTGCACACAGATACGCAGTACTTC.